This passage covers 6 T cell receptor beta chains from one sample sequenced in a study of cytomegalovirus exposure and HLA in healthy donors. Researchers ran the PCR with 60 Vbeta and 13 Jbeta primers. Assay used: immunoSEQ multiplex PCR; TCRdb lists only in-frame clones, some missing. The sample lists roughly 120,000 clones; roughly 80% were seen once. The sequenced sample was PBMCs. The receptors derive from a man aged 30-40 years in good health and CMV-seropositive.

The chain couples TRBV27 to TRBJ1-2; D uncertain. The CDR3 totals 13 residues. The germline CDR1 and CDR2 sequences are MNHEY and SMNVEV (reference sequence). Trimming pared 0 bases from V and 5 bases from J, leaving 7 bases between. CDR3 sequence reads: CASSLSAQYGYTF. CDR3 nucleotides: TGTGCCAGCAGTTTATCTGCACAGTATGGCTACACCTTC.

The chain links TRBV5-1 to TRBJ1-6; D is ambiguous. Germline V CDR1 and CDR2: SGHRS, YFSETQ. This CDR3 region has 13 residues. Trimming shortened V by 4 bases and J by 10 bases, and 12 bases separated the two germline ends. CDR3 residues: CASSVKRDSPLHF. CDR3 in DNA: TGCGCCAGCAGCGTAAAGCGTGACTCACCCCTCCACTTT.

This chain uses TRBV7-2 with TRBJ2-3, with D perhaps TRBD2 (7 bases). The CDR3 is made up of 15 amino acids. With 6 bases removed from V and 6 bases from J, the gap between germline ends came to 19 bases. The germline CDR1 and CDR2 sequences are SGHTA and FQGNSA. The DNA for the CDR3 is TGTGCCAGCAGTCTTGGGGGCGGGGGAGTGGATACGCAGTATTTT. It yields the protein CASSLGGGGVDTQYF.

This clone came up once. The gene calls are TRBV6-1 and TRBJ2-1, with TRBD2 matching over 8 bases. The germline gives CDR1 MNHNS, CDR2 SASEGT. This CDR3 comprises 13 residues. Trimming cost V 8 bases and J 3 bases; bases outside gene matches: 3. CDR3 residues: CASLTSDYNEQFF. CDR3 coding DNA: TGTGCCAGCCTGACTAGCGACTACAATGAGCAGTTCTTC.

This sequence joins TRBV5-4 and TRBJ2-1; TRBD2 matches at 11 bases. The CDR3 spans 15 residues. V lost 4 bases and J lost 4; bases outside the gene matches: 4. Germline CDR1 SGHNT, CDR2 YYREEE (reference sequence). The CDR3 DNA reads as TGTGCCAGCAGCGCTAGCGGGAGGTCTTACAATGAGCAGTTCTTC. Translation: CASSASGRSYNEQFF. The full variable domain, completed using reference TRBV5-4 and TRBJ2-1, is ETGVTQSPTHLIKTRGQQVTLRCSSQSGHNTVSWYQQALGQGPQFIFQYYREEENGRGNFPPRFSGLQFPNYSSELNVNALELDDSALYLCASSASGRSYNEQFFGPGTRLTVL.

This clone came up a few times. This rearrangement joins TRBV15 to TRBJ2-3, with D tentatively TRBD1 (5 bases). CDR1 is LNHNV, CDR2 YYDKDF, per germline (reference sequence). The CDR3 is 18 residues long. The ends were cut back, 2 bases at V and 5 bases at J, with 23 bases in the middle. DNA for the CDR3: TGTGCCACCAGCAGACTCCCCTCCTTGGTAGGGGTTAGAGATACGCAGTATTTT. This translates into CATSRLPSLVGVRDTQYF.